This T cell receptor (beta chain) was captured by sequencing in a study of blood T cells in healthy people across ages (dated by TCRdb to the mid-2010s). In terms of the full investigation: In model experiments, roughly one uniquely barcoded TCR beta cDNA molecule per two T cells was captured by template switching. The donors were split into four age groups: young (average 16 years), middle-aged (39), aged (over 55) and long-lived (under 85). The study analyzed two additional independent replicas of 1 million unique cDNA reads from the same blood draw for two donors, one aged 18 to 30 and one aged 80 or older. To track age-related changes in TCR beta repertoire diversity, the study relied on deep sequencing normalized with unique cDNA molecular identifiers. To avoid experimental bias, donors of different ages were distributed randomly across sequencing lanes. What the work shows at the level of the full study, not this receptor alone: Because profiling used bulk unsorted PBMCs, naive and antigen-experienced compartments could not be compared conclusively. Total diversity estimates from one million sequenced T cells were considered lower bounds and underestimates. As age increased, observed TCR beta diversity per million T cells dropped in a roughly linear way, and a significant reduction was already evident by age 40. Because donor CMV infection status was unknown, age-related changes in expanded clonotypes were potentially confounded. Compared with the aged group, more naive CD4+ T cells, fewer expanded clones and increased TCR diversity were shown by the long-lived group, suggesting age selection. The percentage of naive T cells measured by flow cytometry correlated strongly with observed TCR beta diversity.

V is trimmed back by 5 bases and J by 6 bases, and the junction contains 10 bases that no gene match accounts for. The CDR3 spans 15 residues, from the cysteine through the phenylalanine. Left in the record is the CDR3 DNA by itself, 45 bases read in frame from the first base. Remarks on this clonotype: Its antigen remains unidentified. Qualities for individual bases were not recorded, and no much larger clone is one base off.

The method behind the library was 5' RACE. Sequencer: Illumina HiSeq 2500. The second PCR ran for about 7 to 11 cycles and used a J-beta primer mix along with a sample-barcoded 5' primer. A template-switch 5' adaptor carrying 12 random nucleotides introduced a unique molecular identifier onto each TCR beta cDNA molecule. At least 3 million CDR3-containing paired-end reads were obtained from each sample. First-strand cDNA synthesis was performed from all RNA using the Mint cDNA synthesis kit, with priming by a TRBC-specific oligonucleotide. After uracil-DNA glycosylase treatment, a first 18-cycle PCR used universal primers M1SS and BC2_uni_R on all cDNA. The paper's processing steps were these. Each sample was normalized by randomly selecting 1 million high-quality reads, each carrying a distinct molecular identifier. Reads sharing molecular identifiers were discarded rather than binned into consensus sequences. MiTCR, run with a Q25 quality threshold and the strictest error-elimination algorithm, handled CDR3 identification, clonotype clustering and error correction. A nonparametric unseen species model with Euler transformation was used to estimate lower-bound total TCR beta diversity. The raw public data were reprocessed by TCRdb itself: fastp quality trimming at Q25, MiXCR clonotype calling, in-frame beta chains only. Every entry covers one CDR3 protein and lists the most common genes and DNA from its rows. It is TCRdb's table, rather than the study itself, that gives the V and J calls and clone size. This sample holds about a million distinct CDR3 sequences; 35% to 40% were observed only once. The ten top clones hold over 10% of the sample.

The donors were roughly 39 Caucasian individuals from Russia, aged roughly 6 to 100 years, who were systemically healthy. Each donor gave 8 to 10 milliliters of peripheral blood, drawn into EDTA-treated Vacutainer tubes. Ficoll-Paque density-gradient centrifugation was used to isolate PBMCs, with at least 6.5 million obtained per sample. Total RNA, at least 6 micrograms per sample, was extracted from PBMCs with Trizol reagent. Naive CD45RAhigh/CD27high T cell percentages were measured by flow cytometry on a PBMC aliquot from every donor. Sequencing was performed on blood. The sequence links TRBV12-3 or TRBV12-4 to TRBJ2-3; 8 nucleotides in the junction match TRBD1. The clonotype was recovered from a man aged 18 to 29 in good health. This receptor has the CDR3 CASSKFSGGSDTQYF. The sequenced DNA: TGTGCCAGCAGTAAATTCTCAGGGGGCAGCGATACGCAGTATTTT.